The TCR beta chain under discussion was sequenced for a study of blood T cell repertoires in COVID-19. For the study at large: Sources were T cells, B-cell-depleted T cells, or PBMCs; the material itself was cDNA or gDNA.

In germline, CDR1 is SGHRS, CDR2 YFSETQ. The CDR3 contains 11 residues. Between the trimmed V and J ends, which lost 6 bases and 3 bases, there was a span of 7 bases. Original processing notes: It was from reference gene primer amplification that nucleated cell counts were estimated. The protocol was immunoSEQ multiplex PCR, while the TCRdb copy is restricted to in-frame clones and leaves out a portion. V, J and clone size derive from that table, while D and trimming were established from the DNA sequence. The table records about 110,000 clones, roughly 70% of them present only once. The clonotype originates from a woman in her forties with acute or convalescent COVID-19. This chain uses TRBV5-1 with TRBJ2-7, with D unclear. Material: peripheral blood. The CDR3 DNA is TGCGCCAGCATGGAGAACTACGAGCAGTACTTC. It translates to CASMENYEQYF.